The clone carrying this T cell receptor (beta chain) was counted once. Its matching antigen is unknown. One end of the junction varies from germline; a read error may be responsible. Using RNA template, CDR3s of TCR alpha and beta were amplified with iRepertoire arm-PCR. MiXCR, applied by TCRdb to the multiplex PCR reads, yields one record per CDR3 protein. Here the sample spans approximately 120,000 distinct CDR3 sequences, 20% to 25% being singletons. This record belongs to a study of glioma-infiltrating T cells. The germline V gene encodes CDR1 MGHRA and CDR2 YSYEKL. The CDR3 sequence is 16 residues long. Notes on the study in general: Above-expected tissue-blood divergence occurred in all gliomas, most in low-grade ones.

This sequence originates from a human donor with low-grade glioma or glioblastoma, undergoing nonglioma brain surgery, or in good health (not recorded which). This chain joins TRBV4-1 and TRBJ2-7; 8 nucleotides line up with TRBD2. The material sequenced was glioma tissue, nonneoplastic brain tissue, or PBMCs (not recorded which). The CDR3 here is CARSQGNGRAKYEQYF. The DNA of the CDR3 is TGCGCCAGAAGCCAGGGGAACGGGAGGGCCAAGTACGAGCAGTACTTC.